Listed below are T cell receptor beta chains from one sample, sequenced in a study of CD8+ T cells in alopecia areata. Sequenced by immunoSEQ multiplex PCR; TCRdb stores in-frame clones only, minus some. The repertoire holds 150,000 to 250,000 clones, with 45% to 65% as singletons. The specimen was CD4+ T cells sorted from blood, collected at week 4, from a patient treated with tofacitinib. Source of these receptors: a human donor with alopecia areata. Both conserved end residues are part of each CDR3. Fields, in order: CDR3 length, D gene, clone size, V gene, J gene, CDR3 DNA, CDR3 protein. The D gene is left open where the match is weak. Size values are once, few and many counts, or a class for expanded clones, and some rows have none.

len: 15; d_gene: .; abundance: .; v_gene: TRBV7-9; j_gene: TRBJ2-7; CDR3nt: TGTGCCAGCAGCTCGTATTCCGGAGGGACCTACGAGCAGTACTTC; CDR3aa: CASSSYSGGTYEQYF
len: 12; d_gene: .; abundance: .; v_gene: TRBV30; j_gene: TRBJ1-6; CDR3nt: TGTGCCTGGGAAGACAGATATTCACCCCTCCACTTT; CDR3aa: CAWEDRYSPLHF
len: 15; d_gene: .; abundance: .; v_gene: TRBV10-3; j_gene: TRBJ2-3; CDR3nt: TGTGCCAGCAGTTACGGGCGGGGACGCACAGATACGCAGTATTTT; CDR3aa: CASSYGRGRTDTQYF
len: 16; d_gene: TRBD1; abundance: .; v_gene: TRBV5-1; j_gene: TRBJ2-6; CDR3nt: TGCGCCAGCAGCCCGGGACAGGGCTTTGGGGCCAACGTCCTGACTTTC; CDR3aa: CASSPGQGFGANVLTF
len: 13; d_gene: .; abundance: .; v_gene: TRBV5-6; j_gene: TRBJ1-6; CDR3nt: TGTGCCAGCAGGGAGGACCGTTATTCACCCCTCCACTTT; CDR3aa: CASREDRYSPLHF
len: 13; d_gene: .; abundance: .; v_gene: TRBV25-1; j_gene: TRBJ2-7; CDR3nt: TGTGCCAGCAGTGAAGGGGGAAGGGACGAGCAGTACTTC; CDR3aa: CASSEGGRDEQYF
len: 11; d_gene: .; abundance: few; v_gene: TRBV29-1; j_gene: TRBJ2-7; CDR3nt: TGCAGCGTTGTTGTAGCCTACGAGCAGTACTTC; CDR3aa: CSVVVAYEQYF
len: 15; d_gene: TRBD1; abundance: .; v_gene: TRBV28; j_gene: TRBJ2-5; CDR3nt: TGTGCCAGCAGATACCGGGACAGGGGGCAAGAGACCCAGTACTTC; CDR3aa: CASRYRDRGQETQYF
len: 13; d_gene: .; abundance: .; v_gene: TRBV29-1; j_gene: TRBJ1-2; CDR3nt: TGCAGCGTTGTCCTATGGGGGTCAAATGGCTACACCTTC; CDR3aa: CSVVLWGSNGYTF
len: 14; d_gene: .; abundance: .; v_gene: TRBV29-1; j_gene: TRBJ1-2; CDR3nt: TGCAGCGTTGAAGGGCGGGGGAAGGGGTATGGCTACACCTTC; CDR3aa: CSVEGRGKGYGYTF